This paragraph covers one TCR beta chain sequence. This sample is part of a study of blood T cell repertoires in COVID-19. Study as a whole: The study drew acute and convalescent COVID-19 samples from the United States, Italy and Spain. T cells, B-cell-depleted T cells, or PBMCs provided the cDNA or gDNA that served as material.

The V end lost 1 base, the J end lost 8 bases, and 9 bases lay between the germline ends. The CDR3 is made up of 12 amino acids. The germline CDR1 and CDR2 sequences are SGHKS and YYEKEE (reference sequence). As handled by the study authors: Scientists estimated how many nucleated cells there were by amplifying reference gene primers. Only in-frame clones appear in the TCRdb table, and some are missing; sequencing was by immunoSEQ multiplex PCR. The D gene and trimming were derived from the DNA, and the V and J assignments and clone size from that table. Of around 700,000 clones listed, about nine tenths are singletons.

V is TRBV5-5 and J is TRBJ1-1; no clear D. This TCR came from a woman younger than 35 with acute or convalescent COVID-19. The sample taken for sequencing was peripheral blood. In nucleotides, the CDR3 is TGTGCCAGCAGCTTGTTCGGAGGAGAAGCTTTCTTT. This encodes CASSLFGGEAFF. Full variable domain (missing parts from reference TRBV5-5 and TRBJ1-1): DAGVTQSPTHLIKTRGQQVTLRCSPISGHKSVSWYQQVLGQGPQFIFQYYEKEERGRGNFPDRFSARQFPNYSSELNVNALLLGDSALYLCASSLFGGEAFFGQGTRLTVV.